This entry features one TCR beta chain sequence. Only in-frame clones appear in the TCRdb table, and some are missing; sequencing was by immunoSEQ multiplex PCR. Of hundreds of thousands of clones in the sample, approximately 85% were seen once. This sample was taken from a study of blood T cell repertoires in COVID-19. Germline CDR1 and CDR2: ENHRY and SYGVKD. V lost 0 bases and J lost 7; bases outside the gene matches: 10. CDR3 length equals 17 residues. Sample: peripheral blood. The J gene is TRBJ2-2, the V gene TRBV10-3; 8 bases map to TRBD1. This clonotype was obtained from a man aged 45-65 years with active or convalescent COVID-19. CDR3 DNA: TGTGCCATCAGTGAGTCGGCAGGGGGCGTCGGACACGGGGAGCTGTTTTTT. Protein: CAISESAGGVGHGELFF.